These 11 T cell receptor beta chains were sequenced from one sample in a study of control samples from healthy donors and cancer patients (dated by TCRdb to the early 2020s). The library was built by means of the immunoSEQ multiplex PCR assay. The table comes from immuneACCESS by way of TCRdb, which keeps in-frame sequences with V and J called. Part of the clones is missing from these tables; in studies checked, under half for an unresolved V gene and the rest for unknown reasons. The sample includes 95,000 to 110,000 clones, with about 89% observed a single time. The top ten constitute about 19% of the sample. Sequencing was carried out using PBMCs. All receptors derive from a man in his 60s with lung cancer.

The chain carries TRBV25-1 and TRBJ2-5, with 7 nucleotides matching TRBD1. Trimming took 6 bases from V and 3 from J; bases not matched to a gene: 4. Germline V gene lookup returns CDR1 MGHDK and CDR2 SYGVNS. The length of the CDR3 is 13 residues. CDR3 nucleotide sequence: TGTGCCAGCAGAGGGCAGGGGGAAGAGACCCAGTACTTC. Its translation: CASRGQGEETQYF.

The chain recombines TRBV5-1 with TRBJ2-2; 11 bases align to TRBD2. Germline V CDR1 and CDR2: SGHRS, YFSETQ. J lost 3 bases, V lost 6 bases, and 7 bases had no gene match. The length of the CDR3 is 16 residues. The CDR3 nucleotides are TGCGCCAGCATGGCTAGCGGGGGGCTTGACACCGGGGAGCTGTTTTTT. Translating gives CASMASGGLDTGELFF. The complete variable domain, with remaining parts taken from reference TRBV5-1 and TRBJ2-2, reads KAGVTQTPRYLIKTRGQQVTLSCSPISGHRSVSWYQQTPGQGLQFLFEYFSETQRNKGNFPGRFSGRQFSNSRSEMNVSTLELGDSALYLCASMASGGLDTGELFFGEGSRLTVL.

The rearrangement joins TRBV24-1 to TRBJ1-5; the D is unclear. Germline V lookup: CDR1 KGHDR, CDR2 SFDVKD. The V end was cut by 3 bases, the J end by 5 bases, with 10 bases between. This CDR3 has 14 amino acids. CDR3 region: CATSDAYTDQPQHF. The CDR3, as DNA: TGTGCCACCAGTGATGCTTATACAGATCAGCCCCAGCATTTT.

V is TRBV24-1 and J is TRBJ2-7, with TRBD2 matching 7 bases. The CDR3 is 15 amino acids. The ends lost 3 bases at V and 4 bases at J; junction bases unmatched: 8. In germline, CDR1 is KGHDR, CDR2 SFDVKD. The DNA for the CDR3 is TGTGCCACCAGTGATCCGAGGTCGGGGGGATACGAGCAGTACGTC. Its protein product is CATSDPRSGGYEQYV.

V gene TRBV19 combines with J gene TRBJ1-3; no firm D call. Between the trimmed V and J ends, which lost 10 bases and 0 bases, there was a span of 10 bases. Germline loops: CDR1 LNHDA, CDR2 SQIVND (reference sequence). There are 13 residues in the CDR3. The CDR3 is CAITTNSGNTIYF. The DNA for the CDR3 is TGTGCCATTACGACAAACTCTGGAAACACCATATATTTT.

This chain connects TRBV6-1 to TRBJ2-4; weak D call: TRBD2 (6 bases). The CDR3 is 18 residues long. The ends were cut back, 0 bases at V and 0 bases at J, with 15 bases in the middle. Germline CDR1 reads MNHNS; CDR2 reads SASEGT. The DNA of the CDR3 is TGTGCCAGCAGTGAAGCGCGGGGAGGTACCCTAGCCAAAAACATTCAGTACTTC. Encoded protein: CASSEARGGTLAKNIQYF.

The V and J genes are TRBV6-5 and TRBJ2-1, with D possibly TRBD1 on 5 matching bases. The CDR3 is made up of 15 amino acids. Between the trimmed V and J ends, which lost 7 bases and 6 bases, there was a span of 19 bases. Germline CDR1 is MNHEY and CDR2 is SVGAGI. The CDR3 loop is CASTSGIVHANEQFF. In nucleotides, the CDR3 is TGTGCCAGCACCTCAGGGATAGTTCACGCCAATGAGCAGTTCTTC.

The chain joins TRBV29-1 to TRBJ1-1; D remains ambiguous. The CDR3 runs 15 residues. V lost 7 bases, J lost 4 bases, and 22 bases lay in between. Germline-derived CDR1 and CDR2 are SQVTM and ANQGSEA. CDR3 region: CSAWAPTTRTTEAFF. The CDR3 region has the DNA TGCAGCGCCTGGGCCCCCACGACGAGAACCACTGAAGCTTTCTTT.

The chain uses TRBV18 and TRBJ2-1; 14 bases are shared with TRBD2. This CDR3 region has 14 residues. V dropped 6 bases and J dropped 6; count of bases not matched to a gene: 1. The germline V gene encodes CDR1 KGHSH and CDR2 LQKENI. The chain's CDR3 is CASSGTSGGNEQFF. The CDR3, as DNA: TGTGCCAGCTCTGGGACTAGCGGGGGCAATGAGCAGTTCTTC.

CDR3 in DNA: TGTGCCTGGAGCACAGGGGCGCCAGATACGCAGTATTTT. Translating gives CAWSTGAPDTQYF. V and J are TRBV30 and TRBJ2-3, with 7 bases fitting TRBD1. This CDR3 has 13 amino acids. V gave up 3 bases and J gave up 4 bases; unmatched junction bases: 4. Germline CDR1 is GTSNPN and CDR2 is SVGIG (reference sequence).

The chain uses TRBV11-2 and TRBJ2-7, with a tentative D call TRBD2 (6 bases). CDR1 SGHAT and CDR2 FQNNGV come from the germline V gene. V lost 4 bases and J lost 3, with 16 bases in between. The CDR3 runs 15 residues. The CDR3 coding sequence is TGTGCCAGCAGCTGGGAGGCAGAGACTAACTACGAGCAGTACTTC. Its protein is CASSWEAETNYEQYF. The full variable domain, its missing parts supplied by reference TRBV11-2 and TRBJ2-7, is EAGVAQSPRYKIIEKRQSVAFWCNPISGHATLYWYQQILGQGPKLLIQFQNNGVVDDSQLPKDRFSAERLKGVDSTLKIQPAKLEDSAVYLCASSWEAETNYEQYFGPGTRLTVT.